This TCR beta chain was sequenced for a study of regulatory T cells in long-lasting Graves disease. Time point in this sample: newly diagnosed GD, antithyroid drugs for less than 3 months. Construction of the TCR library relied on RNA isolated from PBMCs. This clonotype occurred many times. Its target is not known. Overall study findings and caveats: Newly diagnosed patients shared 750 to 1,000 public clonotypes; persistent patients shared about 2,500. Preferential use of TRBV28, TRBJ1-2 and TRBJ2-5 was seen in persistent disease.

Through Arm-PCR of CDR3 regions and iRepertoire HTBI primers, TCR beta libraries were built. TCRdb independently ran MiXCR on the multiplex PCR reads; one entry per CDR3 protein. The sample lists approximately 470,000 distinct CDR3 sequences, around 15% occurring once. CDR1 is LNHNV, CDR2 YYDKDF, per germline (reference sequence). The CDR3 consists of 17 residues. Trimming stripped 0 bases from V and 1 base from J, with 16 bases between. Another study also made use of these data, one on T cells in Graves' hyperthyroidism and ophthalmopathy. That work adds: In the blood, most expanded thyroid clonotypes above 0.001 appeared as well.

The rearrangement links TRBV15 to TRBJ2-7, with a possible D match to TRBD1 (6 bases). The receptor's source is a man aged 40-49 years with Graves disease. This specimen consisted of peripheral blood mononuclear cells (PBMCs), obtained at new diagnosis, from a patient treated with antithyroid drugs. The CDR3 here is CATSRDVMRGGSYEQYF. CDR3 coding DNA: TGTGCCACCAGCAGAGATGTCATGAGAGGGGGATCCTACGAGCAGTACTTC.